A single TCR beta chain is shown here with its context. As yet, its antigen is unknown. The CDR3 totals 15 residues. The V end lost 4 bases, the J end lost 0 bases, and 9 bases lay between the germline ends. The germline gives CDR1 LGHDT, CDR2 YNNKEL (reference sequence). The record originates from a study of blood T cells in healthy people across ages. The study's findings and limits: Researchers said unsorted PBMCs prevented a conclusive naive versus antigen-experienced comparison. Naive T cell percentage showed a strong correlation with the diversity of TCR beta. Both naive CD4+ cell counts and diversity were greater in long-lived donors than in aged donors.

Through a sample-barcoded 5' primer and a J-beta primer mix, a second PCR was run for roughly 7 to 12 cycles. TCRdb re-called the 5' RACE reads through MiXCR, storing one row per CDR3 protein. The table lists more than 700,000 distinct CDR3 sequences, about 53% of them singletons. Material: blood. This chain links TRBV3-1 with TRBJ1-4; D unclear. This TCR was recovered from a man older than 75 in good health. CDR3 sequence reads: CASSPPPATNEKLFF. As DNA, the CDR3 is TGTGCCAGCAGCCCCCCGCCGGCAACTAATGAAAAACTGTTTTTT.